The 17 T cell receptor beta chains presented below share a single source sample, sequenced in a study of molecular identifiers for immune sequencing clone quantification listed by TCRdb under 2018. Receptor libraries were prepared by PCR. Sequencing was performed on an Illumina HiSeq 4000. In-frame beta chains were kept once TCRdb had trimmed the public reads at Q25 with fastp and called clones with MiXCR. Every CDR3 protein is listed once, alongside the most common genes and DNA of its rows. Present in this sample are about 70,000 distinct CDR3 sequences, 15% to 20% of which were seen just once. In total, the top ten clones hold over 1.3% of the sample. The sequenced material came from naive CD8+ T cells from blood, with Jurkat cell RNA spiked in. The label giving this sample's cell subset or site can be read as: FACS-sorted CD8+CD4-CCR7+CD45RA+ naive T cells. These receptors originate from a human donor in good health. Some libraries in this study had Jurkat cell RNA spiked in.

This clonotype was observed a few times. The chain recombines TRBV9 with TRBJ2-1, with 8 bases identical to TRBD1. V shed 4 bases and J 5 bases; nucleotides not matched to a gene: 8. Germline V lookup: CDR1 SGDLS, CDR2 YYNGEE. This CDR3 is built from 15 residues. The CDR3 coding sequence is TGTGCCAGCAGCCCCTCCGGGACAGGTAACAATGAGCAGTTCTTC. Translated, it gives CASSPSGTGNNEQFF.

The CDR3 loop reads CATSDPGAADTQYF. The CDR3 DNA reads TGTGCCACCAGTGACCCCGGGGCGGCAGATACGCAGTATTTT. The rearrangement links TRBV24-1 to TRBJ2-3, with D possibly being TRBD1 or TRBD2 (5 bases each). Germline CDR1 and CDR2: KGHDR and SFDVKD. Trimming removed 4 bases from V and 4 bases from J, with 11 bases in between. The CDR3 is 14 residues long.

This clonotype was seen repeatedly, ten times or more. The V gene is TRBV9, the J gene TRBJ1-1; 8 nucleotides align to TRBD1. Losses at the gene ends were 2 bases for V and 6 bases for J; bases not matched to a gene: 6. This CDR3 contains 14 residues. The V gene's germline CDR1 is SGDLS and CDR2 YYNGEE. Here the CDR3 DNA reads TGTGCCAGCAGCGTCGGGGACAGGTCCCCTGAAGCTTTCTTT. Translation gives CASSVGDRSPEAFF.

This clonotype occurred many times. The chain combines TRBV28 with TRBJ2-7; 9 bases line up with TRBD1. Germline V gives CDR1 MDHEN, CDR2 SYDVKM. V was clipped by 6 bases and J by 6 bases; unmatched bases: 9. The CDR3 length is 14 residues. In DNA form, the CDR3 reads TGTGCCAGCAGGGGGCCGGGACAGGGAGCCGAGCAGTACTTC. Amino acids: CASRGPGQGAEQYF.

This clonotype occurred once. One base away lies a much larger clone, so this may be a sequencing read error. The CDR3 DNA follows: TGCGGTGCTAGAAGTAGCGGGACCTACGAGCAGTACTTC. This gives the protein CGARSSGTYEQYF. The chain links TRBV20-1 to TRBJ2-7; 8 bases match TRBD2. CDR1 DFQATT and CDR2 SNEGSKA come from the germline V gene (reference sequence). This CDR3 spans 13 amino acids.

This clonotype was seen just once. This may stem from a read error, because a much larger clone lies one nucleotide away. The rearrangement joins TRBV5-1 to TRBJ2-1; 10 bases align to TRBD2. J gave up 5 bases and V 4 bases, and 6 bases lay outside the gene matches. The CDR3 totals 15 residues. Germline CDR1 is SGHRS and CDR2 is YFSETQ. The CDR3 loop is CASSPRLAGHNEQFF. In DNA, the CDR3 is TGCGCCAGCAGCCCCCGACTAGCGGGCCACAATGAGCAGTTCTTC.

Points on this clonotype: A clone one base away is much larger, so this may be a read error. The chain combines TRBV14 with TRBJ1-6, with D perhaps matching TRBD1 (6 bases). CDR3 length: 11 residues. CDR1 is SGHDN and CDR2 is FVKESK in the germline V gene. This CDR3 reads CAGSSGVPLHF. The CDR3 DNA reads as TGTGCCGGCAGCTCAGGGGTACCCCTCCACTTT.

The sample holds many counts of this clonotype. DNA of the CDR3: TGTGCCAGCAGCCTCGATGATAGCAATCAGCCCCAGCATTTT. It specifies CASSLDDSNQPQHF. The genes are TRBV7-9 and TRBJ1-5; D is undetermined. Germline assignment: CDR1 SEHNR and CDR2 FQNEAQ (reference sequence). This CDR3 contains 14 residues. V gave up 5 bases and J gave up 0 bases, with 8 bases separating them.

This clonotype was detected many times. V and J are TRBV7-9 and TRBJ1-2, with D maybe TRBD1 (5 bases). This CDR3 spans 16 amino acids. Germline V gene sequence: CDR1 SEHNR, CDR2 FQNEAQ (reference sequence). V was trimmed by 2 bases and J by 3 bases, leaving 16 bases between them. CDR3 protein: CASSLLSEGSYYGYTF. CDR3 bases: TGTGCCAGCAGCTTATTGTCGGAGGGGTCCTACTATGGCTACACCTTC. The whole variable domain, remainder taken from reference TRBV7-9 and TRBJ1-2, is DTGVSQNPRHKITKRGQNVTFRCDPISEHNRLYWYRQTLGQGPEFLTYFQNEAQLEKSRLLSDRFSAERPKGSFSTLEIQRTEQGDSAMYLCASSLLSEGSYYGYTFGSGTRLTVV.

This clonotype was seen repeatedly, ten times or more. The chain links TRBV9 to TRBJ1-1, with 7 positions matching TRBD1. The CDR3 totals 14 residues. Germline CDR1 SGDLS, CDR2 YYNGEE. V shed 5 bases, J shed 1 base, and the junction held 5 bases outside the gene matches. DNA for the CDR3: TGTGCCAGCAGGGAAGACAGGGCGAACACTGAAGCTTTCTTT. Translating gives CASREDRANTEAFF.

This clonotype was picked up many times. The chain recombines TRBV4-3 with TRBJ2-3; a weak D match, TRBD2 (5 bases). Trimming removed 0 bases at V and 6 bases at J, with 19 bases between. Germline CDR1 is LGHNA and CDR2 is YSLEER. The CDR3 has 17 amino acids. CDR3 loop: CASSQDLVGEGWDTQYF. CDR3 DNA sequence: TGCGCCAGCAGCCAAGATCTGGTGGGAGAGGGTTGGGATACGCAGTATTTT.

With respect to this clonotype: A much larger clone sits a single nucleotide away, making a read error possible. This sequence joins TRBV6-5 and TRBJ1-2; the D gene is possibly TRBD1 (5 bases). Looked up from germline, CDR1 is MNHEY and CDR2 is SVGAGI. The CDR3 is 13 residues long. Between the trimmed V and J ends, which lost 8 bases and 3 bases, there was a span of 13 bases. The CDR3 nucleotides are TGTGCCAGCGGTCCAGGGTTTCACTATGGCTACACCTTC. Protein: CASGPGFHYGYTF.

The chain employs TRBV27 and TRBJ2-7; a possible D gene is TRBD1 (6 bases). Trimming took 8 bases from V and 3 from J, leaving 14 bases between them. The CDR3 is 13 residues long. CDR1 and CDR2 from the germline V gene are MNHEY and SMNVEV (reference sequence). The CDR3 reads CASAVQGYYEQYF. Here the CDR3 DNA reads TGTGCCAGCGCGGTACAGGGTTACTACGAGCAGTACTTC.

This clonotype was picked up many times. CDR3 protein: CASSSGLGTQYF. CDR3 coding DNA: TGTGCCAGCAGCTCCGGACTTGGTACGCAGTATTTT. The rearrangement uses TRBV12-3 or TRBV12-4 and TRBJ2-3, with TRBD2 as a possible D gene (5 bases). CDR3 length: 12 residues. Trimming pared 6 bases from V and 8 bases from J, leaving 12 bases between.

With regard to this clonotype: This may arise from a read error, as a much more abundant clone is one base away. This chain connects TRBV6-5 to TRBJ1-4; no clear D. Deletions cut 5 bases from V and 9 bases from J, with 19 bases between. Germline V gives CDR1 MNHEY, CDR2 SVGAGI. There are 15 residues in the CDR3. CDR3 coding DNA: TGTGCCAGCAGTCAGAGGGCTTTCCGCATTAAAAAACTGTTTTTT. Protein sequence: CASSQRAFRIKKLFF.

The V gene is TRBV29-1, the J gene TRBJ2-7; 8 positions match TRBD1. This CDR3 spans 14 amino acids. CDR1 is SQVTM and CDR2 is ANQGSEA in the germline V gene. With 7 bases clipped from V and 1 base from J, the junction kept 9 bases outside the gene matches. Written as DNA, the CDR3 is TGCAGCGGCACGGGACAGGTTACTTCCTACGAGCAGTACTTC. Residues: CSGTGQVTSYEQYF.

This clonotype was observed many times. V and J are TRBV6-2 or TRBV6-3 and TRBJ2-3; D may be TRBD2 (5 bases). This CDR3 is 13 amino acids long. The V and J ends lost 6 bases and 1 base respectively, with 8 bases between them. The V gene's germline CDR1 is MNHEY and CDR2 SVGEGT. CDR3 in amino acids: CASSRTRTDTQYF. CDR3 coding DNA: TGTGCCAGCAGCCGGACTCGCACAGATACGCAGTATTTT.